The sequence of this T cell receptor (beta chain) was determined in a study of blood T cell repertoires in COVID-19. Source study methods: Reference gene primer amplification yielded estimated nucleated cell counts. Only in-frame clones appear in the TCRdb table, and some are missing; sequencing was by immunoSEQ multiplex PCR. D and trimming were read from the DNA, whereas the V and J calls and clone size are those reported in that table. The data contain about 62,000 clones, 80% to 90% of them singletons. The germline V gene has CDR1 MNHNY and CDR2 SVGAGI (reference sequence). V was pared by 6 bases and J by 4 bases, with 7 bases of the junction left unmatched. CDR3 size: 14 residues.

The sample was peripheral blood. The TCR was taken from a woman aged 60-75 years with COVID-19, enrolled during active disease. The gene calls are TRBV6-6 and TRBJ1-2, with TRBD1 matching over 8 bases. The CDR3 DNA reads as TGTGCCAGCAGGTCGGACAGGGCCGGCTATGGCTACACCTTC. The encoded protein is CASRSDRAGYGYTF.